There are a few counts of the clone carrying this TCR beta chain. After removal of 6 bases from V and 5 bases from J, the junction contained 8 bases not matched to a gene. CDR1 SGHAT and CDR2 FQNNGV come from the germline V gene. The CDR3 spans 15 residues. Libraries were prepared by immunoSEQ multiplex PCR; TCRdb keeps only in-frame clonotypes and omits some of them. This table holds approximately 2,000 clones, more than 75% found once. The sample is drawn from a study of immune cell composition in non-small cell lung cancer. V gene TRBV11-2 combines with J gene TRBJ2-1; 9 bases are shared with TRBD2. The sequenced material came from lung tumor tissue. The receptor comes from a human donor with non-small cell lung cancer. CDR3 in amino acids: CASRTAGGWDNEQFF. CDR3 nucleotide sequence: TGTGCCAGCAGGACGGCGGGAGGGTGGGACAATGAGCAGTTCTTC.